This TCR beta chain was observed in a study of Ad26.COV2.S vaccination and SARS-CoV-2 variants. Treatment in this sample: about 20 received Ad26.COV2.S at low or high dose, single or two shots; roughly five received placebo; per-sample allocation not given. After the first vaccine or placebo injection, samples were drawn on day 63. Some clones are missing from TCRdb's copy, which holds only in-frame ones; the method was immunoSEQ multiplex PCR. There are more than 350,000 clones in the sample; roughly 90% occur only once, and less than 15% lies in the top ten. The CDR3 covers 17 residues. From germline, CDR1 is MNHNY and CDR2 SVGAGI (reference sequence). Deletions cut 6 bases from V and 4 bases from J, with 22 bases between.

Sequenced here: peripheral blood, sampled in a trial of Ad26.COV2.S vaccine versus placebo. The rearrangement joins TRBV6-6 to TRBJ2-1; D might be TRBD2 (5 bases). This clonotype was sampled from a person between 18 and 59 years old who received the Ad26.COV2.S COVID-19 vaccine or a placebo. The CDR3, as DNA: TGTGCCAGCAGCCGAAATTCTCTAGCAGCTAGATACAATGAGCAGTTCTTC. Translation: CASSRNSLAARYNEQFF.